This T cell receptor (beta chain) was profiled in a study of OX40 agonist ivuxolimab in advanced cancers. At the level of the study: At doses from 0.01 to 10 mg/kg, patients were given intravenous ivuxolimab every 2 weeks.

Germline lookup yields CDR1 SGHVS and CDR2 FQNEAQ. This CDR3 has 13 amino acids. V was cut by 5 bases and J by 2 bases, with 9 bases left in between. Generated by immunoSEQ multiplex PCR, the TCRdb table keeps only in-frame clones and is missing some. Among some 60,000 clones listed, 90% to 95% were seen once. This sequence was found in an adult with an advanced solid tumor such as melanoma, head and neck, liver or kidney cancer. V usage is TRBV7-8 and J usage is TRBJ2-5, with D maybe TRBD1 (6 bases). The specimen comprised CD4+ or CD8+ T cells sorted from blood, sampled in a trial of the OX40 agonist ivuxolimab. The CDR3 here is CASSEQGQETQYF. CDR3 in DNA: TGTGCCAGCAGCGAACAGGGTCAAGAGACCCAGTACTTC.